This TCR beta chain was recorded in a study of post-analysis software for immune sequencing data. Overall study context: The study covered relapsing-remitting, secondary progressive and progressive-relapsing courses of multiple sclerosis.

Incorporated into the TCR beta cDNA libraries were unique molecular identifiers, which served to reduce PCR and sequencing biases. TCRdb re-called the PCR reads with MiXCR, one entry per CDR3 protein. Here the sample spans over 300,000 distinct CDR3 sequences, around a third being singletons. Regarding the study as a whole: In multiple sclerosis, normalized Chao1 diversity was significantly below that of controls. By F measure, samples from a shared preparation batch strongly co-clustered. Four to six TRBV segments were more frequent in patients than controls; TRBV5-6, TRBV5-1 and TRBV20-1 belonged to this group.

This clonotype was seen at least ten times. The antigen is not known. The CDR3 length is 12 residues. V gave up 5 bases and J gave up 7 bases, with 12 bases separating them. Germline V gives CDR1 DFQATT, CDR2 SNEGSKA (reference sequence). Sequenced sample: blood. The clonotype comes from a girl aged 10-17 years with multiple sclerosis. The V and J genes are TRBV20-1 and TRBJ2-1, with TRBD1 as a possible D gene (6 bases). The CDR3 here is CSAGGQVNEQFF. Written as DNA, the CDR3 is TGCAGTGCTGGGGGACAAGTGAATGAGCAGTTCTTC.